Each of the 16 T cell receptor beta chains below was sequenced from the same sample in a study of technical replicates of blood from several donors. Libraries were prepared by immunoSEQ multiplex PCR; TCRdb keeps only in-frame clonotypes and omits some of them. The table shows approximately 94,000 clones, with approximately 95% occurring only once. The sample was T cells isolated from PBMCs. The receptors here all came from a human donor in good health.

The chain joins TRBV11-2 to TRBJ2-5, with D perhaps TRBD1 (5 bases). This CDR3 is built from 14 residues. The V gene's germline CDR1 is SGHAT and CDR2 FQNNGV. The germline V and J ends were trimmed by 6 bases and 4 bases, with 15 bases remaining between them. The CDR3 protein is CASSPLSRGETQYF. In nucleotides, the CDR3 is TGTGCCAGCAGTCCTCTATCTAGGGGAGAGACCCAGTACTTC.

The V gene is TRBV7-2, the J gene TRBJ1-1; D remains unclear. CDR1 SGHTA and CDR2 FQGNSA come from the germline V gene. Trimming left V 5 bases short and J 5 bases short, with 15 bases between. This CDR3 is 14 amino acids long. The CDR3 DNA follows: TGTGCCAGCAGCCAGGACGGGGATAGTACTGAAGCTTTCTTT. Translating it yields CASSQDGDSTEAFF.

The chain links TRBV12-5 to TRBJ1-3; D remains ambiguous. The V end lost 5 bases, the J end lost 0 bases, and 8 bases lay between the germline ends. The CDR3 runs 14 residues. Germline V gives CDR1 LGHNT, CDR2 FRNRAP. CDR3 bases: TGTGCTAGTGGTCGCGACACCTCTGGAAACACCATATATTTT. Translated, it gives CASGRDTSGNTIYF.

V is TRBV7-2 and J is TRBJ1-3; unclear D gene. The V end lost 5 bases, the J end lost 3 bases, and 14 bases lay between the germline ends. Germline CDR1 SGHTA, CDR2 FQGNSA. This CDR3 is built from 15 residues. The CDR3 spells CASSPSLPFGNTIYF. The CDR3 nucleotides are TGTGCCAGCAGCCCGAGTCTTCCTTTTGGAAACACCATATATTTT.

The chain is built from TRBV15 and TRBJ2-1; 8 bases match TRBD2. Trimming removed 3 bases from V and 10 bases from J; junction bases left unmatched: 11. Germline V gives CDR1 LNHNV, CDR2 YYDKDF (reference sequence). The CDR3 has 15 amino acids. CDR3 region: CATSRIPAGEGEQFF. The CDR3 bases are TGTGCCACCAGCAGGATACCAGCGGGAGAGGGGGAGCAGTTCTTC.

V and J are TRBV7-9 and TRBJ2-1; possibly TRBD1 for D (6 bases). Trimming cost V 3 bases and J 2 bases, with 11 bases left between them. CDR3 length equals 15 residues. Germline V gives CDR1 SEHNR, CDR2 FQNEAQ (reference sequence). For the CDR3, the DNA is TGTGCCAGCAGCTTCACAGGGTCCACCTACAATGAGCAGTTCTTC. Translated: CASSFTGSTYNEQFF.

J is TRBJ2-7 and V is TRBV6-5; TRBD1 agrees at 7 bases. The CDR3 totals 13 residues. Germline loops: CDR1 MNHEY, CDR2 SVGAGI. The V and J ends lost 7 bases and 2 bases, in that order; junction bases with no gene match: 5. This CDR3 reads CASIPQGAYEQYF. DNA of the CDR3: TGTGCCAGCATTCCCCAGGGGGCCTACGAGCAGTACTTC.

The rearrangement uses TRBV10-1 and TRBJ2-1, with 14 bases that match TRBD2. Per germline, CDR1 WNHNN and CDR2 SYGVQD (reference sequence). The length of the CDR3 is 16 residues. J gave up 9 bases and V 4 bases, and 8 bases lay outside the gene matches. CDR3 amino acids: CASSAFGTSGSGEQFF. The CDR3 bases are TGCGCCAGCAGTGCCTTCGGGACTAGCGGGAGCGGTGAGCAGTTCTTC.

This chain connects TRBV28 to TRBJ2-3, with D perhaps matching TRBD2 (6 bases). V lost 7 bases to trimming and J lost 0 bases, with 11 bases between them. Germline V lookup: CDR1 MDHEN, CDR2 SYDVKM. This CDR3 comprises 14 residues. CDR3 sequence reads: CASTLGTSTDTQYF. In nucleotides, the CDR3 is TGTGCCAGCACCCTGGGGACTAGCACAGATACGCAGTATTTT.

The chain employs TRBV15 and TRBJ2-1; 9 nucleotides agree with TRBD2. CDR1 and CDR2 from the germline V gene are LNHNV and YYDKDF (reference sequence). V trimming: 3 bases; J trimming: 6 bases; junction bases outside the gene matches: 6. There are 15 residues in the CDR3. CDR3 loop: CATSSRLAEVNEQFF. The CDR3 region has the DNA TGTGCCACCAGCAGCCGACTAGCGGAAGTCAATGAGCAGTTCTTC.

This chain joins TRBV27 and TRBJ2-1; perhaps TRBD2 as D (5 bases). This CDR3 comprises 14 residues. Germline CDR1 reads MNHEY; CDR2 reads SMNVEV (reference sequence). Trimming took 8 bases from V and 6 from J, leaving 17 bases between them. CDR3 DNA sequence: TGTGCCAGCCGTTACGGGCTTACTAGCAATGAGCAGTTCTTC. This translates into CASRYGLTSNEQFF.

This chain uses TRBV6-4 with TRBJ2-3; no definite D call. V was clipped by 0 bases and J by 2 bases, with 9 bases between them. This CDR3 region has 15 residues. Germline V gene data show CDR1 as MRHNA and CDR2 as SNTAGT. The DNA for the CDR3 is TGTGCCAGCAGTGACTCGTCCAGTTACACAGATACGCAGTATTTT. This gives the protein CASSDSSSYTDTQYF.

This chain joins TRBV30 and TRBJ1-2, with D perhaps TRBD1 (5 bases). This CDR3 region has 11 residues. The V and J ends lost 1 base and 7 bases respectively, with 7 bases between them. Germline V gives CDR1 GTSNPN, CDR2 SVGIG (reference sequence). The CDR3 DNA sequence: TGTGCCTGGAGTGCAGGGTCTGGCTACACCTTC. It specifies CAWSAGSGYTF.

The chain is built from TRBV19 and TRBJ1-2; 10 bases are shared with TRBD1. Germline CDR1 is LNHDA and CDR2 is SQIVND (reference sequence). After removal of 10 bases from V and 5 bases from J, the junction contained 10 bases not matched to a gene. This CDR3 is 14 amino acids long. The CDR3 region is CATEVPGQGYGYTF. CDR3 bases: TGTGCCACAGAAGTCCCGGGACAGGGGTATGGCTACACCTTC.

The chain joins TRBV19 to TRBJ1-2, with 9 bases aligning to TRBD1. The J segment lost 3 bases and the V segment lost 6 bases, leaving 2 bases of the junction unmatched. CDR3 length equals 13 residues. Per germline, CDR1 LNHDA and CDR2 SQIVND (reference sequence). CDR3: CASSRQGDYGYTF. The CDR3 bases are TGTGCCAGTAGCAGACAGGGGGACTATGGCTACACCTTC.

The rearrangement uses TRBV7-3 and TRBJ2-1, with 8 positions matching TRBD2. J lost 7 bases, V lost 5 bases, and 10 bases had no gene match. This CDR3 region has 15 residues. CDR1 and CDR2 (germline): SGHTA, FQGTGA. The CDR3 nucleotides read TGTGCCAGCAGCCTCGGGAGGGCCTATAGGAATGAGCAGTTCTTC. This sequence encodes CASSLGRAYRNEQFF.